The T cell receptor beta chain under discussion was sequenced for a study of T cells in Graves' hyperthyroidism and ophthalmopathy (dated by TCRdb to between 2017 and 2020). The study in broad terms: Peripheral blood was collected at initial diagnosis, before any treatment. The paper describes TCR Vbeta CDR3 sequencing of about 140 peripheral blood samples, made up of 43 ophthalmopathy patients, approximately 73 hyperthyroidism patients and roughly 17 progressor patients. In addition, the study compared T-cell repertoires in thyroid tissue and in blood from roughly 6 Graves' hyperthyroidism patients. Following sampling, methimazole starting at 30 mg daily was given to hyperthyroidism patients, and high-dose intravenous methylprednisolone was given to ophthalmopathy patients. To identify TCR V-J signatures that set the groups apart, the researchers used a discovery cohort of 95 to 100 patients, made up of 40 to 45 with Graves' ophthalmopathy and 57 with stable Graves' hyperthyroidism. For training and testing, the 110 or so patients in the discovery cohort were randomly divided in a 7:3 ratio. Prospective prediction of ophthalmopathy was tested in an independent validation cohort consisting of about 19 hyperthyroidism patients and 15 or so patients who later progressed to ophthalmopathy. What the work shows at the level of the full study, not this receptor alone: In validation, the model predicted progression to ophthalmopathy with 55% to 71% sensitivity and approximately 72% specificity, a median of roughly seven months before onset. Sample size was not statistically predetermined, and investigators were not blinded to group allocation. Most expanded thyroid clonotypes (frequency above 0.001) were also detected in blood, a finding suggesting that blood repertoires may reflect thyroid immune responses. Ophthalmopathy was separated from stable hyperthyroidism by a 13 V-J signature model, with approximately 85% sensitivity and roughly 81% specificity obtained in cross-validation and 80%/75% obtained in testing.

The TCR beta CDR3 regions were amplified from the RNA transcripts. For the first round of RT-PCR on the TCR CDR3, the HTBI primer set was used together with the Qiagen OneStep RT-PCR kit. A second multiplex PCR round built the libraries, followed by size selection and purification. Libraries were sequenced paired-end with 100 bp reads on an Illumina HiSeq2000. Per the authors' processing: SOAPnuke was used to process the raw data, removing reads that contained adapters or uncalled bases, had a mean Phred below 15, or lacked an exact match to the constant primer or identifier. COPE v1.2.5 was used to merge high-quality paired reads, and clonotypes were defined as unique nucleotide sequences. Clonotypes were aligned to IMGT TRBV, TRBD and TRBJ reference segments using MiTCR v1.1. Analysis was restricted to V-J combinations with a frequency above 0.0001, which covered roughly 99% of repertoires. The TCS score was defined as F50 (clonal expansion) divided by E x V (chaos), with BLOSUM62-based TCRdist calculated between CDR3 peptides within each V-J. Welch's t-statistics and random forest reduced 500 to 550 V-J features to about 12, which were used in a naive Bayes classifier (R e1071). In-frame beta chains were kept once TCRdb had trimmed the public reads at Q25 with fastp and called clones with MiXCR. Each entry merges the rows of one CDR3 protein and shows their most common DNA and genes. TCRdb assigned the V and J calls; the authors' analysis was not used. The sample yields fewer than 400,000 distinct CDR3 sequences; about a sixth were counted once. The top ten hold 25% to 35% of the sample.

Hyperthyroidism patients were aged 18 to 65 years and newly diagnosed, with disease duration of less than 2 months. Any patient with an uncontrolled infection, another autoimmune disease, pregnancy or lactation was excluded. Diagnoses were based on clinical symptoms, serum thyroxine and TRAb, thyroid ultrasound and orbital computed tomography. Blood from progressor patients was drawn when they were first diagnosed with hyperthyroidism, before any ophthalmopathy symptoms appeared. PBMCs were separated from roughly 10 ml of fresh peripheral blood using Ficoll-Paque density gradient centrifugation. Progressor patients were initially diagnosed with Graves' hyperthyroidism and developed ophthalmopathy during follow-up. Trizol reagent was used to extract total RNA, and RNA quality was then checked on an Agilent 2100 Bioanalyzer. On this clonotype itself: It has no known antigen specificity. Base qualities are not provided; no much larger clone lies one nucleotide away.

Sequenced material: blood. The sequence derives from a woman under 30 with Graves' hyperthyroidism that later progressed to Graves' ophthalmopathy.

The DNA reads TGTGCCAGCAGTGGAGGTACCGGGACAGGGGGGCGCACCGGGGAGCTGTTTTTT. Its protein is CASSGGTGTGGRTGELFF. The chain is made from TRBV27 and TRBJ2-2; a stretch of 11 junction bases matches TRBD1. Trimming takes 5 bases off V and 4 bases off J; junction bases not matched to a gene: 12. The CDR3 spans 18 residues, from the cysteine through the phenylalanine. The read is trimmed to its CDR3 DNA, 54 bases read in frame from base 1. CDR1 and CDR2, per the germline V gene (reference sequence), are MNHEY and SMNVEV.